This TCR beta chain came from a study of beta chain features in type 1 diabetes. Background on the study: In age, gender and cell yields, patients were similar to healthy donors. Broader study findings: People with Type 1 diabetes carried modestly yet significantly shorter TCRB CDR3s in all four CD4+ subsets. Insertion counts at VDJ junctions were lower in type 1 diabetes patients, who also showed more deletions there.

The investigators reverse transcribed all of the isolated RNA, so they sequenced expressed TCRB transcripts. TCRdb keeps only in-frame clones here, not all; method: immunoSEQ multiplex PCR. This sample yields under 300,000 clones, of which approximately 8.1% are seen a single time; more than 0.8% belongs to the top ten. This CDR3 is 15 amino acids long. Germline lookup yields CDR1 LNHDA and CDR2 SQIVND (reference sequence). V lost 5 bases and J 3 bases, leaving 13 bases between the germline ends. A note on this clone: Its specificity is unknown.

Sorting of CD4+ naive, central memory, regulatory and stem cell-like memory cells was performed via CD45RO/CCR7/CD25/CD127/CD95/CD27. The chain recombines TRBV19 with TRBJ2-2; maybe TRBD1 (5 bases). The sequenced material came from central memory CD4+ T cells from blood. The clonotype originates from a woman between 18 and 29 years old in good health. The CDR3: CASSATVPYTGELFF. DNA of the CDR3: TGTGCCAGTAGTGCGACAGTGCCCTACACCGGGGAGCTGTTTTTT.